The clone carrying this T cell receptor beta chain was seen at least ten times. The entry originates in a study of CD8 T cells in ankylosing spondylitis. V trimming: 5 bases; J trimming: 8 bases; junction bases outside the gene matches: 13. The CDR3 extends over 14 amino acids. CDR1 is GTSNPN, CDR2 SVGIG, per germline (reference sequence). TCRdb re-analysed the 5' RACE reads in MiXCR, keeping a single row per CDR3 protein. This table holds more than 60,000 distinct CDR3 sequences, approximately 5.3% found once. Sequences were obtained from blood, either unsorted or a sorted T cell fraction (not recorded which). This TCR was sampled from a male donor with ankylosing spondylitis or in good health (not recorded which). The rearrangement joins TRBV30 to TRBJ1-2; 8 bases agree with TRBD1. CDR3: CAWARGQGSKGYTF. The DNA of the CDR3 is TGTGCCTGGGCCCGCGGACAGGGAAGTAAGGGCTACACCTTC.